This T cell receptor (beta chain) was recorded in a study of T cells after yellow fever vaccination. Regarding this clonotype: Its target is not known.

Overall study results and limits: The study found a weaker secondary response that peaked faster, day 5 versus 15.

Trimming removed 5 bases at V and 7 bases at J, with 15 bases between. There are 14 residues in the CDR3. Germline V gene data show CDR1 as SGHTA and CDR2 as FQGNSA. MiXCR was run by TCRdb on the 5' RACE reads, yielding one entry per CDR3 protein. The sample yields under 250,000 distinct CDR3 sequences, less than 9% seen once. The receptor was derived from a man aged 30 to 45 who received the YFV17D yellow fever vaccine. This rearrangement joins TRBV7-2 to TRBJ1-5; D not certain. The material was CD4+ T cells sorted from PBMCs, obtained 15 days after the yellow fever booster vaccination. CDR3 residues: CASSLAASQQPQHF. Here the CDR3 DNA reads TGTGCCAGCAGCCTCGCGGCGTCCCAACAGCCCCAGCATTTT.